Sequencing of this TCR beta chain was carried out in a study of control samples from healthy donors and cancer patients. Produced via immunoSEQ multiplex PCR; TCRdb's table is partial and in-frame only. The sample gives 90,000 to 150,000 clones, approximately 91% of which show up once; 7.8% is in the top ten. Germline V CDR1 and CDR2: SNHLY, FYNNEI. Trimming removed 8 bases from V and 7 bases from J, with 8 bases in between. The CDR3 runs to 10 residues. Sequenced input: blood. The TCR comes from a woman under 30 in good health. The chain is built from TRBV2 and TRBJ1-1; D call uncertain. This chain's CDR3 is CASWRGEAFF. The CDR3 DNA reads TGTGCCAGCTGGCGGGGTGAAGCTTTCTTT.